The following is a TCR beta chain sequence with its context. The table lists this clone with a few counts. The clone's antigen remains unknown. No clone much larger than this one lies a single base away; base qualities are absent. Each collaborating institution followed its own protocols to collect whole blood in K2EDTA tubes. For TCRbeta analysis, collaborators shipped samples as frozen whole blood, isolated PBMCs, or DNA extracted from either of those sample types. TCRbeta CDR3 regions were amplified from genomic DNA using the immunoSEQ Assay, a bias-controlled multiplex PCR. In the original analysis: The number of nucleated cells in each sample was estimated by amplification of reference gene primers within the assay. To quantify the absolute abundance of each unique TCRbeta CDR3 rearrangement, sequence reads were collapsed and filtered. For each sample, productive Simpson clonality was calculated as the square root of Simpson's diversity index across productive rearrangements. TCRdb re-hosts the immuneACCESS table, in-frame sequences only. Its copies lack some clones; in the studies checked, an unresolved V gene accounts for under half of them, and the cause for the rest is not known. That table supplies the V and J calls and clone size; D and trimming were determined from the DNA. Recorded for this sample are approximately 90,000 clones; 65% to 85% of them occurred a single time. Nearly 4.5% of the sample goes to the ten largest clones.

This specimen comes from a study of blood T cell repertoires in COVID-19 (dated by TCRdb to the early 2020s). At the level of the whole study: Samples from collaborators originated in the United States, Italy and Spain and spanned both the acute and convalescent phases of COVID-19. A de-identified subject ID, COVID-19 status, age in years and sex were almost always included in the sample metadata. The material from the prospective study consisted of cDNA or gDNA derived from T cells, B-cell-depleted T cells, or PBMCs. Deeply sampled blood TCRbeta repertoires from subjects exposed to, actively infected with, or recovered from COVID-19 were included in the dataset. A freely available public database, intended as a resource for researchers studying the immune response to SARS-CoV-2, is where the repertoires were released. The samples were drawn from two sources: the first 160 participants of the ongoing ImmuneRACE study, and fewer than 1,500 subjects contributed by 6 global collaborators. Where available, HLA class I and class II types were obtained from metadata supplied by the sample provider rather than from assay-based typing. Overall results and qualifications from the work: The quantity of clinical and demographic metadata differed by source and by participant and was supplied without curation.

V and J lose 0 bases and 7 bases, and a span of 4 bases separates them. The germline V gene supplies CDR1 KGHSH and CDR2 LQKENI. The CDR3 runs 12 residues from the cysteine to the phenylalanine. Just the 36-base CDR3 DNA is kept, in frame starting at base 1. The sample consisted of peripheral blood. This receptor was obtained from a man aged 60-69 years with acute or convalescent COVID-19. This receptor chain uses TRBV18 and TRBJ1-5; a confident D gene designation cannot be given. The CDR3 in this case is CASSPPSQPQHF. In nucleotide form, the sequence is TGTGCCAGCTCACCACCTTCACAGCCCCAGCATTTT.